One and the same sample provided the 21 T cell receptor beta chains below, sequenced in a study of shared clonotypes between healthy human individuals. This table comes from immunoSEQ multiplex PCR, and its TCRdb copy is limited to in-frame clones, with some not included. The sample yields over 1.4 million clones, roughly 95% seen once. The sequenced sample was naive CD4+ T cells sorted from blood. The subset is: CD45RA+ positively selected. The source is a man aged 25 to 40 in good health.

The chain recombines TRBV6-1 with TRBJ2-3; 7 bases map to TRBD2. V shed 6 bases and J 2 bases; nucleotides not matched to a gene: 8. CDR1 and CDR2 (germline): MNHNS, SASEGT. The CDR3 extends over 15 amino acids. The CDR3, as DNA: TGTGCCAGCAGCCTTCCTAGCGGCAACACAGATACGCAGTATTTT. Translated, it gives CASSLPSGNTDTQYF.

This chain links TRBV7-2 with TRBJ2-1; 10 nucleotides line up with TRBD2. The V gene end was trimmed by 1 base and the J gene end by 6 bases; junction bases not matched to a gene: 9. The CDR3 covers 17 residues. Germline assignment: CDR1 SGHTA and CDR2 FQGNSA. The CDR3 region is CASSLGTSGQRGNEQFF. CDR3 coding DNA: TGTGCCAGCAGCTTAGGGACTAGCGGCCAGAGAGGCAATGAGCAGTTCTTC.

This rearrangement joins TRBV5-4 to TRBJ2-7; 16 nucleotides line up with TRBD2. The CDR3 totals 17 residues. Losses at the gene ends were 3 bases for V and 0 bases for J; bases not matched to a gene: 3. Germline loops: CDR1 SGHNT, CDR2 YYREEE (reference sequence). CDR3 in DNA: TGTGCCAGCAGCTGGGGACTAGCGGGAGGGTCCTCCTACGAGCAGTACTTC. Its translation is CASSWGLAGGSSYEQYF. Full variable domain (outside the CDR3, taken from reference TRBV5-4 and TRBJ2-7): ETGVTQSPTHLIKTRGQQVTLRCSSQSGHNTVSWYQQALGQGPQFIFQYYREEENGRGNFPPRFSGLQFPNYSSELNVNALELDDSALYLCASSWGLAGGSSYEQYFGPGTRLTVT.

This clone appeared once. The chain joins TRBV7-8 to TRBJ2-1, with 10 bases fitting TRBD2. Germline V gives CDR1 SGHVS, CDR2 FQNEAQ. V shed 4 bases, J shed 5 bases, and the junction held 11 bases outside the gene matches. This CDR3 comprises 17 residues. The CDR3 region is CASSSVPFSGGNNEQFF. CDR3 in DNA: TGTGCCAGCAGCTCCGTCCCTTTTAGCGGGGGGAACAATGAGCAGTTCTTC.

The CDR3 DNA follows: TGCGCCAGCAGCTTGGGGACCACAGGGGCCGGGGAGCTGTTTTTT. This translates into CASSLGTTGAGELFF. The chain links TRBV5-1 to TRBJ2-2, with 7 bases aligning to TRBD1. CDR3 length: 15 amino acids. Trimming removed 0 bases from V and 6 bases from J; junction bases left unmatched: 5. From germline, CDR1 is SGHRS and CDR2 YFSETQ.

The rearrangement links TRBV28 to TRBJ2-7, with a weak D call TRBD2 (5 bases). The V gene lost 7 bases and the J gene lost 0 bases, with 13 bases spanning the gap. Germline loops: CDR1 MDHEN, CDR2 SYDVKM. This CDR3 is 14 amino acids long. CDR3 sequence (DNA): TGTGCCAGCACGAACGGGGTAAACTCCTACGAGCAGTACTTC. As protein: CASTNGVNSYEQYF.

The chain links TRBV28 to TRBJ1-1, with D possibly TRBD1 on 6 matching bases. The CDR3 is 14 residues long. The germline V and J ends were trimmed by 8 bases and 1 base, with 14 bases remaining between them. Germline V gene lookup returns CDR1 MDHEN and CDR2 SYDVKM. The CDR3 coding sequence is TGTGCCAGCCTTCGGGGGGGCAGGAACACTGAAGCTTTCTTT. Its protein is CASLRGGRNTEAFF.

CDR3 sequence: CASSALSAGPSYEQYF. CDR3 coding DNA: TGTGCCAGCAGTGCTCTTTCGGCGGGTCCCTCCTACGAGCAGTACTTC. This rearrangement joins TRBV6-1 to TRBJ2-7; TRBD2 is a possible D gene (5 bases). This CDR3 is built from 16 residues. Germline lookup yields CDR1 MNHNS and CDR2 SASEGT. V shed 4 bases and J shed 0 bases, with 16 bases lying between them.

The CDR3 DNA sequence: TGTGCCAGCAGTCCCTCTAGCGGGAGGGTCGGCGGGGAGCTGTTTTTT. Residues: CASSPSSGRVGGELFF. This chain joins TRBV28 and TRBJ2-2; 12 positions match TRBD2. Germline V lookup: CDR1 MDHEN, CDR2 SYDVKM. Losses at the gene ends were 5 bases for V and 7 bases for J; bases not matched to a gene: 8. The CDR3 is made up of 16 amino acids.

This clone was recorded a few times. The chain employs TRBV9 and TRBJ1-5; no definite D call. Germline CDR1 SGDLS, CDR2 YYNGEE. CDR3 length: 15 residues. The ends were cut back, 0 bases at V and 11 bases at J, with 18 bases in the middle. CDR3 DNA sequence: TGTGCCAGCAGCGTAGGGGAACAGAGCCACCACGCCCAGCATTTT. It translates to CASSVGEQSHHAQHF.

Of note for this clone: Other DNA sequences from this sample encode an identical CDR3 as well. The J gene is TRBJ1-5, the V gene TRBV28, with 8 bases fitting TRBD1. The CDR3 consists of 15 residues. J lost 2 bases, V lost 1 base, and 1 base had no gene match. Germline V lookup: CDR1 MDHEN, CDR2 SYDVKM. This CDR3 reads CASSLSGQGNQPQHF. The CDR3 DNA reads as TGTGCCAGCAGTTTATCGGGACAGGGCAATCAGCCCCAGCATTTT. The full variable domain, with the rest looked up from reference TRBV28 and TRBJ1-5, is DVKVTQSSRYLVKRTGEKVFLECVQDMDHENMFWYRQDPGLGLRLIYFSYDVKMKEKGDIPEGYSVSREKKERFSLILESASTNQTSMYLCASSLSGQGNQPQHFGDGTRLSIL.

CDR3 residues: CASSWTANTGELFF. The CDR3 region has the DNA TGTGCCAGCAGCTGGACGGCGAACACCGGGGAGCTGTTTTTT. The gene calls are TRBV5-6 and TRBJ2-2, with unresolved D. This CDR3 spans 14 amino acids. Germline loops: CDR1 SGHDT, CDR2 YYEEEE. V gave up 3 bases and J gave up 0 bases, with 6 bases separating them.

V usage is TRBV27 and J usage is TRBJ2-7; D is uncertain. V lost 7 bases, J lost 6 bases, and 7 bases lay in between. Germline V gene sequence: CDR1 MNHEY, CDR2 SMNVEV (reference sequence). The CDR3 consists of 10 residues. CDR3 DNA sequence: TGTGCCAGCAACAGTCCCGAGCAGTACTTC. Amino acids: CASNSPEQYF.

The chain links TRBV28 to TRBJ2-5, with 8 bases lining up with TRBD2. The CDR3 has 12 amino acids. Looked up from germline, CDR1 is MDHEN and CDR2 is SYDVKM. Unmatched junction bases numbered 3, after V lost 5 bases and J lost 7 bases. The DNA of the CDR3 is TGTGCCAGCAGTCCCCGGGGGGGGACCCAGTACTTC. Encoded protein: CASSPRGGTQYF.

Details on this clone: Different DNA sequences within this sample yield the same CDR3. This rearrangement joins TRBV9 to TRBJ2-4, with D unresolved. The CDR3 contains 14 residues. The germline V and J ends were trimmed by 0 bases and 0 bases, with 4 bases remaining between them. CDR1 and CDR2 from the germline V gene are SGDLS and YYNGEE. The CDR3 loop reads CASSVGGAKNIQYF. CDR3 nucleotide sequence: TGTGCCAGCAGCGTAGGTGGAGCCAAAAACATTCAGTACTTC.

The rearrangement joins TRBV9 to TRBJ1-5; TRBD1 might be the D (5 bases). This CDR3 region has 17 residues. The germline V gene has CDR1 SGDLS and CDR2 YYNGEE. Trimming pared 1 base from V and 0 bases from J, leaving 14 bases between. The CDR3 DNA sequence: TGTGCCAGCAGCGTATTTTTAGTCAGGGTTAGCAATCAGCCCCAGCATTTT. It translates to CASSVFLVRVSNQPQHF. The variable domain in full, with the rest retrieved from reference TRBV9 and TRBJ1-5, is DSGVTQTPKHLITATGQRVTLRCSPRSGDLSVYWYQQSLDQGLQFLIQYYNGEERAKGNILERFSAQQFPDLHSELNLSSLELGDSALYFCASSVFLVRVSNQPQHFGDGTRLSIL.

The chain has TRBV18 and TRBJ2-5, with a weak D call TRBD2 (5 bases). The V end was cut by 3 bases, the J end by 3 bases, with 11 bases between. Germline V gives CDR1 KGHSH, CDR2 LQKENI. The CDR3 spans 14 residues. In DNA form, the CDR3 reads TGTGCCAGCTCACCCCGCCGAGCGGAAGAGACCCAGTACTTC. Translating it yields CASSPRRAEETQYF. Based on the CDR3 plus reference TRBV18 and TRBJ2-5, the full variable domain is NAGVMQNPRHLVRRRGQEARLRCSPMKGHSHVYWYRQLPEEGLKFMVYLQKENIIDESGMPKERFSAEFPKEGPSILRIQQVVRGDSAAYFCASSPRRAEETQYFGPGTRLLVL.

The genes are TRBV13 and TRBJ1-1; no clear D gene. V was trimmed by 6 bases and J by 11 bases, leaving 13 bases between them. The CDR3 runs 11 residues. CDR1 is PRHDT, CDR2 FYEKMQ, per germline (reference sequence). The CDR3 region is CASRFQLEAFF. The CDR3 nucleotides read TGTGCCAGCAGATTCCAACTGGAGGCTTTCTTT. Using reference TRBV13 and TRBJ1-1 for the parts outside the CDR3, the full variable domain is AAGVIQSPRHLIKEKRETATLKCYPIPRHDTVYWYQQGPGQDPQFLISFYEKMQSDKGSIPDRFSAQQFSDYHSELNMSSLELGDSALYFCASRFQLEAFFGQGTRLTVV.

The CDR3 protein is CASSVSGSGTEAFF. In nucleotides, the CDR3 is TGTGCCAGCAGTGTATCAGGGTCGGGCACTGAAGCTTTCTTT. The gene calls are TRBV2 and TRBJ1-1; a weak D match, TRBD1 (5 bases). The V and J ends lost 4 bases and 4 bases respectively, with 13 bases between them. This CDR3 contains 14 residues. Germline V gene lookup returns CDR1 SNHLY and CDR2 FYNNEI.

The V call is TRBV28, the J call TRBJ1-5; the D gene is possibly TRBD1 (6 bases). Germline CDR1 and CDR2: MDHEN and SYDVKM. The CDR3 loop spans 16 amino acids. The V gene lost 6 bases and the J gene lost 12 bases, with 27 bases spanning the gap. The CDR3, as DNA: TGTGCCAGCAGCCCACCAACAGGGCTTTCACCTCATCGCCAGCATTTT. Encoded protein: CASSPPTGLSPHRQHF.

This chain connects TRBV29-1 to TRBJ2-3; D uncertain. The CDR3 has 16 residues. Germline V gene sequence: CDR1 SQVTM, CDR2 ANQGSEA. V was clipped by 0 bases and J by 2 bases, with 15 bases between them. CDR3 in amino acids: CSVEEIGYKDTDTQYF. CDR3 DNA sequence: TGCAGCGTTGAAGAGATCGGCTACAAGGACACAGATACGCAGTATTTT.